This T cell receptor (beta chain) was obtained from a study of T cells in tumors after PD-1 blockade. Study overall: Some patients also took daily vismodegib 150 mg during anti-PD-1 treatment.

The germline gives CDR1 SNHLY, CDR2 FYNNEI. V shed 5 bases and J shed 7 bases, with 9 bases lying between them. The CDR3 contains 12 residues. Generated by immunoSEQ multiplex PCR, the TCRdb table keeps only in-frame clones and is missing some. Among about 47,000 clones listed, more than 75% were seen once. The sample here was PBMCs, taken before anti-PD-1 treatment. The receptor was derived from a human donor with basal cell carcinoma. V is TRBV2 and J is TRBJ2-1; D uncertain. CDR3: CASSLGWNEQFF. The CDR3 DNA reads TGTGCCAGCAGTCTGGGATGGAATGAGCAGTTCTTC.